The T cell receptor beta chain under discussion was sequenced for a study of T-cell memory formation after mild COVID-19. Findings and limits, study-wide: The main location of contracting CD4+ clones was CM and EM, and that of contracting CD8+ clones was EMRA.

This clonotype turned up a few times. Its target is not known. J was trimmed by 3 bases and V by 0 bases; bases with no gene match: 4. The CDR3 has 14 amino acids. The germline V gene has CDR1 DFQATT and CDR2 SNEGSKA (reference sequence). Each CDR3 protein is one row after TCRdb ran MiXCR on the 5' RACE reads. This table has 390,000 or so distinct CDR3 sequences, roughly 15% appearing once. The sequenced sample consisted of PBMCs or a T cell subset sorted from them (not recorded which). The TCR was taken from a man younger than 35 who had mild COVID-19 (a few samples of this study predate the infection). Cell type and time point are not known. V gene TRBV20-1 combines with J gene TRBJ1-2; TRBD1 matches 7 bases. CDR3 sequence reads: CSARDPTGDYGYTF. The DNA of the CDR3 is TGCAGTGCTAGAGACCCTACAGGGGACTATGGCTACACCTTC.